The clone carrying this TCR beta chain was recorded a few times. Germline loops: CDR1 KGHSH, CDR2 LQKENI. V lost 3 bases and J lost 5; bases outside the gene matches: 7. The CDR3 contains 15 residues. The data derive from a study of blood T cell repertoires in COVID-19. Turning to the study itself: Some COVID-19 samples were acute and others convalescent; all came from the United States, Italy and Spain. Nucleic acid was either cDNA or gDNA, and it came from T cells, B-cell-depleted T cells, or PBMCs.

In the source study's methods: The authors estimated nucleated cell counts from reference gene primer amplification. The method was immunoSEQ multiplex PCR; TCRdb's version includes in-frame clones alone and lacks a portion of them. For V, J and clone size, that table is used; D and trimming come from the DNA. The table records about 50,000 clones, around four fifths of them present only once. This receptor was taken from an elderly woman with acute or convalescent COVID-19. The sample was peripheral blood. The chain employs TRBV18 and TRBJ2-7; 10 bases align to TRBD1. The CDR3 DNA reads as TGTGCCAGCTCACCGCTAAGACAGGGGGCAAACGAGCAGTACTTC. It yields the protein CASSPLRQGANEQYF.